These T cell receptor beta chains were read from a single sample in a study of blood T cell repertoires in COVID-19. Produced via immunoSEQ multiplex PCR; TCRdb's table is partial and in-frame only. The sample yields 360,000 or so clones, about 92% seen once. Material: peripheral blood. These TCRs come from a woman aged 55-69 years with COVID-19, enrolled during active disease. Each CDR3 is given with its conserved first and last residue. The order of the fields is V gene, clone size, D gene, J gene, CDR3 protein, CDR3 DNA. The D gene is left open where the match is weak. Expanded clones get a size class; other rows say once, few or many, or leave the size out.

V: TRBV11-2
size: -
D: TRBD1
J: TRBJ2-7
CDR3: CASSTGQGYEQYF
DNA: TGTGCCAGCAGCACCGGACAGGGCTACGAGCAGTACTTC

V: TRBV3-1/TRBV3-2
size: -
D: -
J: TRBJ2-1
CDR3: CASSQSGRTSYNEQFF
DNA: TGTGCCAGCAGCCAATCTGGTCGGACATCCTACAATGAGCAGTTCTTC

V: TRBV5-1
size: -
D: -
J: TRBJ1-2
CDR3: CASSPATSYGYTF
DNA: TGCGCCAGCAGCCCTGCTACCTCCTATGGCTACACCTTC

V: TRBV28
size: -
D: -
J: TRBJ2-5
CDR3: CASRIGDTSGTQYF
DNA: TGTGCCAGCCGGATAGGGGACACCTCCGGGACCCAGTACTTC

V: TRBV18
size: -
D: -
J: TRBJ1-1
CDR3: CASSPLTGTEAFF
DNA: TGTGCCAGCTCACCACTGACAGGCACTGAAGCTTTCTTT

V: TRBV6-5
size: -
D: -
J: TRBJ1-5
CDR3: CASSSTHFQPQHF
DNA: TGTGCCAGCAGTTCTACCCATTTTCAGCCCCAGCATTTT

V: TRBV5-1
size: -
D: TRBD1
J: TRBJ1-5
CDR3: CANSGVGTGNQPQHF
DNA: TGCGCCAACTCCGGAGTGGGGACAGGGAATCAGCCCCAGCATTTT

V: TRBV6-5
size: -
D: TRBD1
J: TRBJ2-7
CDR3: CASSGTALYEQYF
DNA: TGTGCCAGCAGCGGGACAGCACTCTACGAGCAGTACTTC

V: TRBV7-3
size: many
D: -
J: TRBJ1-2
CDR3: CASSLPNRAGYTF
DNA: TGTGCCAGCAGCTTGCCAAACAGGGCTGGCTACACCTTC

V: TRBV5-1
size: once
D: -
J: TRBJ1-2
CDR3: CASSLDGLPGYTF
DNA: TGCGCCAGCAGCTTGGATGGACTCCCTGGCTACACCTTC

V: TRBV18
size: few
D: -
J: TRBJ1-2
CDR3: CASSREREANYGYTF
DNA: TGTGCCAGCTCCCGGGAGAGGGAAGCTAACTATGGCTACACCTTC

V: TRBV9
size: once
D: -
J: TRBJ1-2
CDR3: CASSVNFYGYTF
DNA: TGTGCCAGCAGCGTTAACTTCTATGGCTACACCTTC

V: TRBV7-9
size: -
D: -
J: TRBJ2-7
CDR3: CASSPKERLGSYEQYF
DNA: TGTGCCAGCAGCCCCAAAGAGCGTTTAGGATCCTACGAGCAGTACTTC

V: TRBV6-5
size: -
D: -
J: TRBJ1-5
CDR3: CASSYEAGRQPQHF
DNA: TGTGCCAGCAGTTACGAGGCAGGGAGGCAGCCCCAGCATTTT